These 32 T cell receptor beta chains were all obtained from the same sample, sequenced in a study of CD8 T cells in Susac syndrome. Reverse transcription of roughly 0.45 to 1 ug RNA was carried out with random hexamers. TCRdb re-derived calls from the immunoSEQ multiplex PCR reads in MiXCR, one entry per CDR3 protein. Among approximately 200,000 distinct CDR3 sequences listed, about 95% were seen once. Source material: CD4+ T cells from PBMCs. These receptors came from a human donor with multiple sclerosis.

The CDR3 nucleotides read TGTGCCAGCAGCTTAGACGGGTCCCGCACAGATACGCAGTATTTT. It yields the protein CASSLDGSRTDTQYF. The chain combines TRBV7-3 with TRBJ2-3, with D hard to call. Per the germline V gene, CDR1 is SGHTA and CDR2 is FQGTGA. V was trimmed by 2 bases and J by 1 base, leaving 10 bases between them. The CDR3 loop spans 15 amino acids.

In DNA, the CDR3 is TGCAGTGCTGAAAGACCTATTGGACTAACCTACAATGAGCAGTTCTTC. It specifies CSAERPIGLTYNEQFF. The rearrangement links TRBV20-1 to TRBJ2-1; D is possibly TRBD2 (6 bases). V was cut by 5 bases and J by 2 bases, with 19 bases left in between. From germline, CDR1 is DFQATT and CDR2 SNEGSKA (reference sequence). The CDR3 spans 16 residues.

The rearrangement joins TRBV29-1 to TRBJ1-1, with TRBD1 as a possible D gene (5 bases). CDR3 length: 13 residues. CDR1 is SQVTM and CDR2 is ANQGSEA in the germline V gene. The germline V and J ends were trimmed by 4 bases and 1 base, with 10 bases remaining between them. This chain's CDR3 is CSVGRQQNTEAFF. CDR3 in DNA: TGCAGCGTTGGTCGACAGCAGAACACTGAAGCTTTCTTT.

On this clonotype: Compared with germline, one end of the junction differs, possibly owing to a read error. The V and J genes are TRBV4-2 and TRBJ1-3; D call uncertain. The CDR3 is made up of 12 amino acids. Germline loops: CDR1 LGHNA, CDR2 YNFKEQ. CDR3 DNA: TGTGCCAGCAGCCAAGATGTCGGCGGCCTTGATTTT. As protein: CASSQDVGGLDF.

This chain uses TRBV12-3 or TRBV12-4 with TRBJ1-3; a weak D match, TRBD1 (6 bases). This CDR3 contains 16 residues. The V gene lost 6 bases and the J gene lost 2 bases, with 17 bases spanning the gap. The DNA for the CDR3 is TGTGCCAGCAGCCCTAGGGGGGGGCCCCCTGGAAACACCATATATTTT. It encodes CASSPRGGPPGNTIYF.

This sequence joins TRBV24-1 and TRBJ1-1, with D hard to call. CDR1 is KGHDR, CDR2 SFDVKD, per germline. The V and J ends lost 3 bases and 7 bases respectively, with 8 bases between them. The CDR3 spans 12 residues. The CDR3 DNA sequence: TGTGCCACCAGTGATCGGGAAGGTGAAGCTTTCTTT. Its translation: CATSDREGEAFF.

The gene calls are TRBV28 and TRBJ2-1, with TRBD2 matching 13 bases. This CDR3 is built from 17 residues. Trimming removed 6 bases from V and 0 bases from J; junction bases left unmatched: 5. Germline V gives CDR1 MDHEN, CDR2 SYDVKM. The CDR3 DNA reads as TGTGCCAGCAGCCTCGGACTAGCGGGGGACTCCTACAATGAGCAGTTCTTC. Translation gives CASSLGLAGDSYNEQFF.

The chain employs TRBV3-1 and TRBJ2-1; D possibly corresponds to TRBD2 (5 bases). Trimming left V 1 base short and J 2 bases short, with 12 bases between. Per the germline V gene, CDR1 is LGHDT and CDR2 is YNNKEL (reference sequence). The CDR3 is 16 residues long. Here the CDR3 reads CASSQVSRVPYNEQFF. Here the CDR3 DNA reads TGTGCCAGCAGCCAAGTTTCGAGGGTCCCCTACAATGAGCAGTTCTTC.

CDR3 protein: CSAQSTSGVNEQFF. CDR3 in DNA: TGCAGTGCCCAATCGACTAGCGGGGTAAATGAGCAGTTCTTC. V gene TRBV20-1 combines with J gene TRBJ2-1; the match to TRBD2 covers 11 bases. This CDR3 is built from 14 residues. CDR1 DFQATT and CDR2 SNEGSKA come from the germline V gene (reference sequence). The trim removed 6 bases at V and 7 bases at J, leaving 8 bases unmatched.

This chain joins TRBV29-1 and TRBJ2-7; D uncertain. This CDR3 region has 10 residues. The V gene lost 5 bases and the J gene lost 4 bases, with 6 bases spanning the gap. The germline V gene encodes CDR1 SQVTM and CDR2 ANQGSEA. The CDR3 reads CSVFRYEQYV. CDR3 in DNA: TGCAGCGTTTTCCGGTACGAGCAGTACGTC.

This chain connects TRBV6-6 to TRBJ1-1; no reliable D call. Germline V gene data show CDR1 as MNHNY and CDR2 as SVGAGI (reference sequence). The CDR3 is made up of 15 amino acids. V lost 2 bases to trimming and J lost 0 bases, with 10 bases between them. The CDR3 protein is CASSYVRAVNTEAFF. CDR3 DNA: TGTGCCAGCAGTTACGTCCGGGCGGTGAACACTGAAGCTTTCTTT.

The chain links TRBV27 to TRBJ2-1; D gene ambiguous. Germline V gene data show CDR1 as MNHEY and CDR2 as SMNVEV (reference sequence). The CDR3 length is 11 residues. V lost 6 bases and J 6 bases, leaving 6 bases between the germline ends. The CDR3 sequence is CASRVGNEQFF. The CDR3 DNA reads TGTGCCAGCAGGGTGGGCAATGAGCAGTTCTTC.

V is TRBV5-1 and J is TRBJ2-3; tentative D call: TRBD2 (6 bases). V was shortened by 4 bases and J by 2 bases, with 14 bases between the two germline ends. This CDR3 has 15 residues. Germline V gives CDR1 SGHRS, CDR2 YFSETQ. The chain's CDR3 is CASSRGGAYTDTQYF. CDR3 in DNA: TGCGCCAGCAGCCGCGGCGGGGCGTACACAGATACGCAGTATTTT.

The chain employs TRBV12-3 or TRBV12-4 and TRBJ2-2; the D is unclear. There are 15 residues in the CDR3. V lost 3 bases and J lost 2, with 10 bases in between. CDR3 coding DNA: TGTGCCAGCAGTTTGCGGCAGAGTAACACCGGGGAGCTGTTTTTT. It codes for CASSLRQSNTGELFF.

This chain links TRBV12-3 or TRBV12-4 with TRBJ2-2, with D unresolved. V was cut by 3 bases and J by 7 bases, with 6 bases left in between. This CDR3 is 12 amino acids long. CDR3 sequence (DNA): TGTGCCAGCAGTTTGGGGTTCGGGGAGCTGTTTTTT. As protein: CASSLGFGELFF.

The chain joins TRBV5-4 to TRBJ1-6; D gene uncertain. Germline assignment: CDR1 SGHNT and CDR2 YYREEE (reference sequence). V lost 2 bases and J 2 bases, leaving 11 bases between the germline ends. The CDR3 is 16 residues long. CDR3 loop: CASSFDGPAYNSPLHF. CDR3 nucleotides: TGTGCCAGCAGCTTCGACGGGCCGGCCTATAATTCACCCCTCCACTTT.

The genes are TRBV30 and TRBJ1-6; D is unresolved. The germline V and J ends were trimmed by 5 bases and 8 bases, with 16 bases remaining between them. This CDR3 contains 14 residues. In germline, CDR1 is GTSNPN, CDR2 SVGIG (reference sequence). In nucleotides, the CDR3 is TGTGCCTGGTCCCCGGGTGGTGGGGATTCACCCCTCCACTTT. It codes for CAWSPGGGDSPLHF.

This clonotype has just one count. The rearrangement joins TRBV5-4 to TRBJ2-1; tentatively, D is TRBD1 or TRBD2 (5 bases each). V gave up 4 bases and J gave up 8 bases, with 19 bases separating them. Germline V lookup: CDR1 SGHNT, CDR2 YYREEE (reference sequence). This CDR3 contains 15 residues. CDR3 amino acids: CASSKFGTRNDEQFF. The CDR3 DNA follows: TGTGCCAGCAGCAAATTTGGGACCCGCAACGATGAGCAGTTCTTC.

This chain connects TRBV2 to TRBJ2-1; no clear D gene. Deletions cut 2 bases from V and 4 bases from J, with 9 bases between. The CDR3 totals 14 residues. Germline lookup yields CDR1 SNHLY and CDR2 FYNNEI. The CDR3 DNA reads as TGTGCCAGCAGTGAACAACTGCCGTACAATGAGCAGTTCTTC. It is translated as CASSEQLPYNEQFF.

V and J are TRBV20-1 and TRBJ1-5, with 7 nucleotides matching TRBD1. The V gene end was trimmed by 0 bases and the J gene end by 2 bases; junction bases not matched to a gene: 4. The CDR3 extends over 15 amino acids. Germline lookup yields CDR1 DFQATT and CDR2 SNEGSKA (reference sequence). The CDR3 DNA reads TGCAGTGCTAGAGAGACAGGGCACGGCAATCAGCCCCAGCATTTT. It encodes CSARETGHGNQPQHF.

The rearrangement joins TRBV5-4 to TRBJ1-1; D remains ambiguous. Germline V gene lookup returns CDR1 SGHNT and CDR2 YYREEE (reference sequence). The CDR3 length is 13 residues. Trimming left V 5 bases short and J 1 base short, with 9 bases between. The CDR3 bases are TGTGCCAGCAGACGGACGGGGAACACTGAAGCTTTCTTT. It codes for CASRRTGNTEAFF.

In this sample, this clonotype turned up once. The chain carries TRBV20-1 and TRBJ1-2; TRBD1 aligns across 10 bases. CDR1 is DFQATT, CDR2 SNEGSKA, per germline (reference sequence). The CDR3 consists of 15 residues. V trimming: 3 bases; J trimming: 2 bases; junction bases outside the gene matches: 6. CDR3 region: CSASPAGQGNYGYTF. CDR3 nucleotide sequence: TGCAGTGCTAGCCCTGCGGGACAGGGGAACTATGGCTACACCTTC.

The V call is TRBV30, the J call TRBJ2-1; 7 nucleotides line up with TRBD2. The CDR3 is 12 amino acids. With V trimmed by 3 bases and J by 5 bases, 1 base remained unmatched. Germline V CDR1 and CDR2: GTSNPN, SVGIG (reference sequence). CDR3 region: CAWRLANNEQFF. In DNA form, the CDR3 reads TGTGCCTGGAGACTAGCGAACAATGAGCAGTTCTTC.

This clonotype came up a few times. The rearrangement links TRBV19 to TRBJ1-1; D might be TRBD1 (6 bases). V lost 4 bases and J 1 base, leaving 7 bases between the germline ends. Germline V CDR1 and CDR2: LNHDA, SQIVND (reference sequence). The CDR3 totals 13 residues. DNA of the CDR3: TGTGCCAGTAGTACGACAGGGAACACTGAAGCTTTCTTT. It specifies CASSTTGNTEAFF.

This clonotype was counted a single time. This chain uses TRBV6-1 with TRBJ2-1; TRBD2 agrees at 14 bases. Germline V CDR1 and CDR2: MNHNS, SASEGT. The length of the CDR3 is 19 residues. Germline trimming cut 5 bases from V and 1 base from J; bases unmatched to any gene: 10. In DNA, the CDR3 is TGTGCCAGCAGTCTCGCCGGACTAGCGGGGGGACCGTCCTACAATGAGCAGTTCTTC. This encodes CASSLAGLAGGPSYNEQFF.

V usage is TRBV15 and J usage is TRBJ1-5; D gene ambiguous. The CDR3 totals 16 residues. Germline V CDR1 and CDR2: LNHNV, YYDKDF (reference sequence). The V end was cut by 5 bases, the J end by 0 bases, with 14 bases between. The CDR3 DNA reads TGTGCCACCAGCTATACTCAGTTTGATAGCAATCAGCCCCAGCATTTT. Translating it yields CATSYTQFDSNQPQHF.

The chain couples TRBV19 to TRBJ1-5; no definite D call. This CDR3 contains 13 residues. Germline assignment: CDR1 LNHDA and CDR2 SQIVND (reference sequence). V gave up 8 bases and J gave up 0 bases, with 8 bases separating them. The CDR3 is CASAQYSNQPQHF. CDR3 in DNA: TGTGCCAGTGCCCAATATAGCAATCAGCCCCAGCATTTT.

The chain links TRBV2 to TRBJ1-6; 9 nucleotides align to TRBD1. With 6 bases clipped from V and 10 bases from J, the junction kept 7 bases outside the gene matches. This CDR3 is built from 14 residues. Per germline, CDR1 SNHLY and CDR2 FYNNEI. The CDR3 DNA follows: TGTGCCAGCAGCCTGGACAGGGGATTGTCACCCCTCCACTTT. Encoded protein: CASSLDRGLSPLHF.

The chain has TRBV12-3 or TRBV12-4 and TRBJ2-3, with D possibly TRBD2 on 7 matching bases. With 11 bases removed from V and 1 base from J, the gap between germline ends came to 13 bases. The CDR3 spans 13 residues. CDR3 amino acids: CASAGARTDTQYF. In DNA form, the CDR3 reads TGTGCCTCGGCGGGGGCCCGCACAGATACGCAGTATTTT.

This chain connects TRBV7-8 to TRBJ1-1; 12 nucleotides align to TRBD1. Trimming took 5 bases from V and 1 from J; bases not matched to a gene: 2. Per the germline V gene, CDR1 is SGHVS and CDR2 is FQNEAQ. The CDR3 spans 15 residues. This CDR3 is CASSRGQGANTEAFF. DNA for the CDR3: TGTGCCAGCAGCCGGGGACAGGGGGCGAACACTGAAGCTTTCTTT.

The rearrangement links TRBV29-1 to TRBJ2-5, with TRBD2 matching over 7 bases. CDR1 and CDR2 (germline): SQVTM, ANQGSEA. The V gene end was trimmed by 3 bases and the J gene end by 4 bases; junction bases not matched to a gene: 5. The length of the CDR3 is 13 residues. The CDR3 DNA reads as TGCAGCGTTGATGGTGGGGGGGGAGAGACCCAGTACTTC. The encoded protein is CSVDGGGGETQYF.

V usage is TRBV29-1 and J usage is TRBJ1-1, with 8 bases fitting TRBD1. Germline assignment: CDR1 SQVTM and CDR2 ANQGSEA. V was pared by 7 bases and J by 4 bases, with 14 bases of the junction left unmatched. This CDR3 region has 15 residues. Written as DNA, the CDR3 is TGCAGCGCCTTGGGAGGGTGGACAGGGACCACTGAAGCTTTCTTT. Its translation: CSALGGWTGTTEAFF.